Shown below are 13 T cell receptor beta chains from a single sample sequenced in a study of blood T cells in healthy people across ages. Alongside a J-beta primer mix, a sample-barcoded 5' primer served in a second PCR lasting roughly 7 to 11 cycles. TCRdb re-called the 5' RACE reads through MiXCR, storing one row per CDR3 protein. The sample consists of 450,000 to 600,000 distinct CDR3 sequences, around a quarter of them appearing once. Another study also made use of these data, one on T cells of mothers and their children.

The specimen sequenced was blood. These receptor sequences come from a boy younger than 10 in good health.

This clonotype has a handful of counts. Here the CDR3 DNA reads TGTGCCACCTATAGATGGGGGACTTATACAATGAGGCAGTTCTTC. It encodes CATYRWGTYTMRQFF. The chain is built from TRBV24-1 and TRBJ2-5, with D tentatively TRBD2 (6 bases). The J call may be in error: the DNA end matches TRBJ2-1 better. Germline V gene lookup returns CDR1 KGHDR and CDR2 SFDVKD. This CDR3 is 15 amino acids long.

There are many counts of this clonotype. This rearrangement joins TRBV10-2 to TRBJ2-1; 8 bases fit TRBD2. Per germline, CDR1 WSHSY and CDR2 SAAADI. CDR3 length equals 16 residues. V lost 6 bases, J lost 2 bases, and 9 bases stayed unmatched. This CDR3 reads CASSSTRTSPYNEQFF. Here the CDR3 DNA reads TGCGCCAGCAGCTCCACCCGGACTAGCCCCTACAATGAGCAGTTCTTC.

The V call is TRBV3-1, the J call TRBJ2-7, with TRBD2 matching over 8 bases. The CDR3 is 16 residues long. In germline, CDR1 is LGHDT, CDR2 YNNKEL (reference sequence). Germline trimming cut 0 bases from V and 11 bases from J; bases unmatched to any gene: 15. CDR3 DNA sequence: TGTGCCAGCAGCCAAGAAAGCCCTTTGCTAGCGGGCCCCAAGTACTTC. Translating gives CASSQESPLLAGPKYF.

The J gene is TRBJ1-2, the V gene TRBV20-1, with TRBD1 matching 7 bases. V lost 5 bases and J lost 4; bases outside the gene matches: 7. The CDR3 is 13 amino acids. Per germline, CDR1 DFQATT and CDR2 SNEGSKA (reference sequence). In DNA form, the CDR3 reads TGCAGTGCTCCCTTGGACAGGACCTATGGCTACACCTTC. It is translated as CSAPLDRTYGYTF.

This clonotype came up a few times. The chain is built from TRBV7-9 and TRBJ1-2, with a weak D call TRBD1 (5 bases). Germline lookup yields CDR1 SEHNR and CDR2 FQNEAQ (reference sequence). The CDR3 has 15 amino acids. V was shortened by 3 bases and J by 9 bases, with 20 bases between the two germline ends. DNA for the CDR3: TGTGCCAGCAGCTTGGTCAAGCAGGGAGGGAGGAGCTACACCTTC. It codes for CASSLVKQGGRSYTF.

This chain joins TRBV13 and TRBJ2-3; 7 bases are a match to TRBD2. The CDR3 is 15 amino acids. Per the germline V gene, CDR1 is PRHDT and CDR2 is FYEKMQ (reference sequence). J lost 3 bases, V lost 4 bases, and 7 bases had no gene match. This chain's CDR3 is CASSWTSGTTDTQYF. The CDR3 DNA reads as TGTGCCAGCAGCTGGACCAGCGGGACTACAGATACGCAGTATTTT.

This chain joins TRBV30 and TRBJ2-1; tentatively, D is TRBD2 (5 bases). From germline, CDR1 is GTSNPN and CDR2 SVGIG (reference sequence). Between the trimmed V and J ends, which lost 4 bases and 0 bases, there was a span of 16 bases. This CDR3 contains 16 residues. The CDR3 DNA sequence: TGTGCCTGGAAAGGACCCGGCGGGTTCTCCTACAATGAGCAGTTCTTC. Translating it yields CAWKGPGGFSYNEQFF.

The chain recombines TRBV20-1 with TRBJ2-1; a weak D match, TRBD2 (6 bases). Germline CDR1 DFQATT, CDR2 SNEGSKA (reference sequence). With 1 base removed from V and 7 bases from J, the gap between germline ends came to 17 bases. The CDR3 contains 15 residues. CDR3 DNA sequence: TGCAGTGCTAGAGGGGCCTCCGGGACTCCTAATGAGCAGTTCTTC. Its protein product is CSARGASGTPNEQFF.

The CDR3 loop reads CSASRSGYTDTQYF. The CDR3 region has the DNA TGCAGTGCTAGTAGGTCGGGTTACACAGATACGCAGTATTTT. The chain joins TRBV20-1 to TRBJ2-3; D is unclear. The ends were cut back, 3 bases at V and 2 bases at J, with 12 bases in the middle. From germline, CDR1 is DFQATT and CDR2 SNEGSKA (reference sequence). This CDR3 has 14 amino acids.

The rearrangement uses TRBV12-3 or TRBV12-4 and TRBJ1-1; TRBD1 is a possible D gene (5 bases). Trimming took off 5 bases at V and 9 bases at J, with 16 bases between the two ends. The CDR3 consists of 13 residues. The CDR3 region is CASSPAVGGQAFF. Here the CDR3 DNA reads TGTGCCAGCAGTCCCGCTGTTGGGGGACAAGCTTTCTTT.

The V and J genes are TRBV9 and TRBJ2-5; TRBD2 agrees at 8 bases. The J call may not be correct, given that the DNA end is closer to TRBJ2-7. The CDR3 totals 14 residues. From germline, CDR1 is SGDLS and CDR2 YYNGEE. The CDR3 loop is CASSVDPGGSEQYF. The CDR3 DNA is TGTGCCAGCAGCGTAGATCCGGGGGGGAGCGAGCAGTACTTC.

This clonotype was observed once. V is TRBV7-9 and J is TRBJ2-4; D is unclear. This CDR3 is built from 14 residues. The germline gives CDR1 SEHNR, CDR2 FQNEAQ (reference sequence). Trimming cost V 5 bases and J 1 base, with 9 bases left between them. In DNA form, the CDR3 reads TGTGCCAGCAGCCAGTCTTTTGCCAAAAACATTCAGTACTTC. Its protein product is CASSQSFAKNIQYF. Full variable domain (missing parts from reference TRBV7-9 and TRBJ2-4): DTGVSQNPRHKITKRGQNVTFRCDPISEHNRLYWYRQTLGQGPEFLTYFQNEAQLEKSRLLSDRFSAERPKGSFSTLEIQRTEQGDSAMYLCASSQSFAKNIQYFGAGTRLSVL.

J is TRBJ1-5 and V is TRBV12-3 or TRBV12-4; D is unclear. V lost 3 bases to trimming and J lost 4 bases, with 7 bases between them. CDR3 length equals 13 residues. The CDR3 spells CASSFSENQPQHF. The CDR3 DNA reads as TGTGCCAGCAGTTTCTCGGAAAATCAGCCCCAGCATTTT.